Shown below are 6 T cell receptor beta chains from a single sample sequenced in a study of cytomegalovirus exposure and HLA in healthy donors. Researchers ran the PCR with 60 Vbeta and 13 Jbeta primers. The protocol was immunoSEQ multiplex PCR, while the TCRdb copy is restricted to in-frame clones and leaves out a portion. Of roughly 190,000 clones listed, 70% to 80% are singletons. The specimen was PBMCs. The receptors here all came from a woman aged 25 to 45 in good health and CMV-seropositive.

This clone has just a few counts. This chain uses TRBV25-1 with TRBJ2-2; 8 nucleotides match TRBD1. The CDR3 is 16 residues long. The V gene's germline CDR1 is MGHDK and CDR2 SYGVNS. J lost 1 base, V lost 0 bases, and 1 base had no gene match. CDR3 bases: TGTGCCAGCAGTGAATATGGGACAGGGAACACCGGGGAGCTGTTTTTT. Residues: CASSEYGTGNTGELFF.

This clone was counted a few times. The chain uses TRBV2 and TRBJ2-3, with TRBD2 identical over 7 bases. The ends lost 6 bases at V and 5 bases at J; junction bases unmatched: 17. This CDR3 has 17 residues. CDR1 is SNHLY and CDR2 is FYNNEI in the germline V gene. The CDR3 DNA follows: TGTGCCAGCAGCGGGCTGGGGGGGAGCGGGTTTGGAGATACGCAGTATTTT. This encodes CASSGLGGSGFGDTQYF.

This clone appeared a single time. The chain couples TRBV11-2 to TRBJ2-7; 12 bases match TRBD2. V lost 5 bases to trimming and J lost 6 bases; unmatched junction nucleotides: 2. CDR3 length: 13 amino acids. Germline V gene sequence: CDR1 SGHAT, CDR2 FQNNGV. CDR3 nucleotides: TGTGCCAGCAGCCAGGGACTAGCGGGCGAGCAGTACTTC. This gives the protein CASSQGLAGEQYF. Variable domain in full (rest from reference TRBV11-2 and TRBJ2-7): EAGVAQSPRYKIIEKRQSVAFWCNPISGHATLYWYQQILGQGPKLLIQFQNNGVVDDSQLPKDRFSAERLKGVDSTLKIQPAKLEDSAVYLCASSQGLAGEQYFGPGTRLTVT.

The CDR3 sequence is CASSLETGLSSYEQYF. The CDR3 DNA follows: TGCGCCAGCAGCTTGGAGACAGGGCTTAGCTCCTACGAGCAGTACTTC. The gene calls are TRBV5-1 and TRBJ2-7; 7 bases line up with TRBD1. The CDR3 is 16 amino acids. Germline values: CDR1 SGHRS, CDR2 YFSETQ. V dropped 0 bases and J dropped 0; count of bases not matched to a gene: 6.

The rearrangement joins TRBV12-5 to TRBJ2-7; weak D call: TRBD2 (6 bases). The CDR3 totals 15 residues. The V end lost 3 bases, the J end lost 0 bases, and 12 bases lay between the germline ends. Germline CDR1 is LGHNT and CDR2 is FRNRAP. The DNA of the CDR3 is TGTGCTAGTGGTTTTAGCGGTCCTGGCTCCTACGAGCAGTACTTC. Residues: CASGFSGPGSYEQYF.

The rearrangement joins TRBV10-1 to TRBJ2-7; 11 bases map to TRBD2. The germline gives CDR1 WNHNN, CDR2 SYGVQD (reference sequence). J lost 3 bases, V lost 5 bases, and 9 bases had no gene match. The CDR3 runs to 16 residues. CDR3 sequence reads: CASSPQGGTSGYEQYF. DNA for the CDR3: TGCGCCAGCAGTCCCCAAGGGGGGACTAGCGGCTACGAGCAGTACTTC.